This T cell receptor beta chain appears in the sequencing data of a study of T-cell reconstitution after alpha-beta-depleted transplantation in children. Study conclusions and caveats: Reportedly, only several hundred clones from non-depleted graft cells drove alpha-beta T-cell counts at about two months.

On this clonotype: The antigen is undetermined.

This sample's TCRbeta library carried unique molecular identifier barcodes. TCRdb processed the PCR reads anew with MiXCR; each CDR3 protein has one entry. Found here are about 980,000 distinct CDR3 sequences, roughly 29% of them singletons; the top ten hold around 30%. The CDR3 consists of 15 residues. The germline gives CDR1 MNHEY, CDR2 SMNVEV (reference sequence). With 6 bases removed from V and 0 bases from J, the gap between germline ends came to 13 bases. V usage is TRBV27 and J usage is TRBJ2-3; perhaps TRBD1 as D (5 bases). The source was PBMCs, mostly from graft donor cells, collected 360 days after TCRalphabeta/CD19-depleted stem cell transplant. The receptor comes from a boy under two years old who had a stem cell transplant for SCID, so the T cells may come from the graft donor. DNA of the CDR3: TGTGCCAGCAGAAGGGGCACAACTAGCACAGATACGCAGTATTTT. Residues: CASRRGTTSTDTQYF.